Given below is one T cell receptor beta chain in context. As yet, its antigen is unknown. These data belong to a study of response to subunit inactivated influenza vaccine. Whole-study results and caveats: Authors suggested seasonal influenza vaccinations each recruit few new T cells.

TCRdb re-analysed the RT-PCR reads in MiXCR, keeping a single row per CDR3 protein. The table has 710,000 or so distinct CDR3 sequences, 15% to 17% seen once; the top ten hold roughly 12%. This CDR3 is built from 13 residues. Trimming removed 4 bases from V and 1 base from J, with 9 bases in between. CDR1 and CDR2 (germline): GTSNPN, SVGIG (reference sequence). The starting material was PBMCs from blood, obtained 11 to 12 days after vaccination. The chain links TRBV30 to TRBJ2-3; no clear D. The TCR comes from a man in his fifties who received an inactivated influenza vaccine. CDR3: CAWIQSGTDTQYF. The CDR3 nucleotides read TGTGCCTGGATCCAGTCGGGCACAGATACGCAGTATTTT. The variable domain in full, with the rest retrieved from reference TRBV30 and TRBJ2-3, is SQTIHQWPATLVQPVGSPLSLECTVEGTSNPNLYWYRQAAGRGLQLLFYSVGIGQISSEVPQNLSASRPQDRQFILSSKKLLLSDSGFYLCAWIQSGTDTQYFGPGTRLTVL.